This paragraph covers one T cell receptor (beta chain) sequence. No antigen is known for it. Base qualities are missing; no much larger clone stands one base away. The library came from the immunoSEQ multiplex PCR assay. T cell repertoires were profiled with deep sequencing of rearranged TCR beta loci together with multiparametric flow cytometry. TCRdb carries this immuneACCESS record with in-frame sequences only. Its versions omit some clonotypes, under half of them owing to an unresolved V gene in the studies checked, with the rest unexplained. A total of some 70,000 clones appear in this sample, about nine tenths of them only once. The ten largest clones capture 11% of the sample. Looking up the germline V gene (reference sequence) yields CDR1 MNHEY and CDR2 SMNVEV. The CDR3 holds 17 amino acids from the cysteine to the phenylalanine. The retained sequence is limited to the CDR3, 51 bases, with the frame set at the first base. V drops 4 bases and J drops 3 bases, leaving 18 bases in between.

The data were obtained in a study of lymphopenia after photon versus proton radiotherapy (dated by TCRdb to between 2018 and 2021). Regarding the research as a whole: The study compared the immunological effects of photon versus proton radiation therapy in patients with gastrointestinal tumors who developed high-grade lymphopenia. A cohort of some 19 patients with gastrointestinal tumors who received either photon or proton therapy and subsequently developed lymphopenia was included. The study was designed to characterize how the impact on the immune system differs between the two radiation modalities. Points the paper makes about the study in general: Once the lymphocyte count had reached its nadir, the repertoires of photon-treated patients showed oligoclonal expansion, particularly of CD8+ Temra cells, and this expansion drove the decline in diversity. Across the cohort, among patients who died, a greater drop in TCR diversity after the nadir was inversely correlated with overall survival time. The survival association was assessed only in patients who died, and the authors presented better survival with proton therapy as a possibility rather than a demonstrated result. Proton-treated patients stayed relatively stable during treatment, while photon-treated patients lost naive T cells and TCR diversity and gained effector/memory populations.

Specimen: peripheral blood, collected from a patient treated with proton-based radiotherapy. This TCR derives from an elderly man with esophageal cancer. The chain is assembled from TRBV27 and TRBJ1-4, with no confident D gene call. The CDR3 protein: CASSWTYYGPANEKLFF. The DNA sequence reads TGTGCCAGCAGTTGGACGTACTATGGGCCCGCTAATGAAAAACTGTTTTTT.